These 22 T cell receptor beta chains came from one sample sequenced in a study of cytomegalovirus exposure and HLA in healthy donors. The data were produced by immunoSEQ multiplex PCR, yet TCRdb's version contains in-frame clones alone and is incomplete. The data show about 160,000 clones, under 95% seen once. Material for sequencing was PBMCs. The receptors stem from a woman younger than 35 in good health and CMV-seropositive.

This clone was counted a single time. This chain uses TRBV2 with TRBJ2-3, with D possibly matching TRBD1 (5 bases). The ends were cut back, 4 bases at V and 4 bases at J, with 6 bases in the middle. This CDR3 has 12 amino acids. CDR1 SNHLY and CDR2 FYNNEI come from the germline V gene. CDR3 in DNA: TGTGCCAGCAGTGGGGGCCCAGATACGCAGTATTTT. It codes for CASSGGPDTQYF.

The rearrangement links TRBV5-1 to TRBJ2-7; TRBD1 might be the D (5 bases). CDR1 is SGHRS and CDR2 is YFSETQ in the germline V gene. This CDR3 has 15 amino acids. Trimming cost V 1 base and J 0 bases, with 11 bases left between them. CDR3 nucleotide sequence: TGCGCCAGCAGCTTGTCCAGGGTGCTCTCCTACGAGCAGTACTTC. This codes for CASSLSRVLSYEQYF.

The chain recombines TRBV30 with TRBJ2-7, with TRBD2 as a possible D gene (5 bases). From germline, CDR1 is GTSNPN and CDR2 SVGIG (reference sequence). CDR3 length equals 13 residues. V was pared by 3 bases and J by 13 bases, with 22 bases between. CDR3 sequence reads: CAWRGGETYELYF. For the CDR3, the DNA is TGTGCCTGGAGAGGTGGGGAGACCTACGAGCTATACTTC.

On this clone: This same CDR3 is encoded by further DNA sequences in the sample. CDR3 region: CASSPGLAGEQFF. The DNA of the CDR3 is TGTGCCAGCAGCCCTGGACTAGCGGGAGAGCAGTTCTTC. This chain connects TRBV14 to TRBJ2-1; 12 nucleotides align to TRBD2. Germline V gene lookup returns CDR1 SGHDN and CDR2 FVKESK. The CDR3 consists of 13 residues. V lost 4 bases, J lost 10 bases, and 2 bases stayed unmatched. Together with reference TRBV14 and TRBJ2-1, the CDR3 gives the full variable domain: EAGVTQFPSHSVIEKGQTVTLRCDPISGHDNLYWYRRVMGKEIKFLLHFVKESKQDESGMPNNRFLAERTGGTYSTLKVQPAELEDSGVYFCASSPGLAGEQFFGPGTRLTVL.

CDR3 sequence (DNA): TGTGCCAGAAGCCTACTAGCAGGTCTGAAGACCCAGTACTTC. It translates to CARSLLAGLKTQYF. The V call is TRBV5-3, the J call TRBJ2-5; D is possibly TRBD2 (6 bases). TRBV5-3 is an ORF; its function is uncertain. V was pared by 4 bases and J by 6 bases, with 16 bases between. The CDR3 contains 14 residues.

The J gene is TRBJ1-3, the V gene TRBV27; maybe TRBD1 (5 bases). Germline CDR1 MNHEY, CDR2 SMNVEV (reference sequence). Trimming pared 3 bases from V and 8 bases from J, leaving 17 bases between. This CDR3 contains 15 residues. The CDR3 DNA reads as TGTGCCAGCAGTTTTCGGGCTCCGGGGGAGGACACCATATATTTT. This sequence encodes CASSFRAPGEDTIYF.

CDR3 sequence: CATSSDQVAGVVSEKLFF. CDR3 nucleotide sequence: TGTGCCACCAGCAGCGACCAAGTTGCGGGGGTGGTGAGCGAAAAACTGTTTTTT. The chain joins TRBV15 to TRBJ1-4; maybe TRBD1 (5 bases). V lost 3 bases, J lost 8 bases, and 25 bases lay in between. Germline V gene lookup returns CDR1 LNHNV and CDR2 YYDKDF (reference sequence). The length of the CDR3 is 18 residues.

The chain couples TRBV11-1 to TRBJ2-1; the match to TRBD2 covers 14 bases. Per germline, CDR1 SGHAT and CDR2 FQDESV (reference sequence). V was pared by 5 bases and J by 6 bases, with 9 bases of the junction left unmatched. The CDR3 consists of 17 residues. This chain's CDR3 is CASSPGTSGSTRNEQFF. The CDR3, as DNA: TGTGCCAGCAGCCCAGGGACTAGCGGGAGTACTCGCAATGAGCAGTTCTTC.

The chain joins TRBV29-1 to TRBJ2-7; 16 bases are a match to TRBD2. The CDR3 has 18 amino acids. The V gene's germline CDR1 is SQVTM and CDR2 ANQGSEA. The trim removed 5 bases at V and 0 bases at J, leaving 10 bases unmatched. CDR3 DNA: TGCAGCGTTCTTTCTCCGGGACTAGCGGGGGGGAGCTCCTACGAGCAGTACTTC. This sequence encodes CSVLSPGLAGGSSYEQYF.

The CDR3 DNA reads TGTGCCAGCACCCCGGACAGGGGGCGGGATGAGCAGTTCTTC. Translation gives CASTPDRGRDEQFF. The rearrangement joins TRBV9 to TRBJ2-1; TRBD1 aligns across 11 bases. CDR3 length equals 14 residues. CDR1 and CDR2 (germline): SGDLS, YYNGEE. Trimming removed 6 bases from V and 8 bases from J; junction bases left unmatched: 7.

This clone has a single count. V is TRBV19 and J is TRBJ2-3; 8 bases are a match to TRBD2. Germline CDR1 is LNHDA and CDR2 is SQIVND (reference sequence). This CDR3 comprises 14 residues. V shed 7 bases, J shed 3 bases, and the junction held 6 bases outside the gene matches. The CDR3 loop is CASTPGLGTDTQYF. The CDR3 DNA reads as TGTGCCAGTACCCCGGGACTAGGAACAGATACGCAGTATTTT.

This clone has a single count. The CDR3 DNA sequence: TGCAGCGTTGAAGTACTAGCGGCAGATACGCAGTATTTT. As protein: CSVEVLAADTQYF. The chain links TRBV29-1 to TRBJ2-3; 8 nucleotides line up with TRBD2. Germline V gives CDR1 SQVTM, CDR2 ANQGSEA. J gave up 4 bases and V 1 base, and 1 base lay outside the gene matches. The CDR3 is made up of 13 amino acids.

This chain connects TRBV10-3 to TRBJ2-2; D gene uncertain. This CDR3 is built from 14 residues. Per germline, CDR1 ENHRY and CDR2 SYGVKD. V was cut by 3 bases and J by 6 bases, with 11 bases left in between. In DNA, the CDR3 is TGTGCCATCAGTGACGTGGAGCTGGCCGGGGAGCTGTTTTTT. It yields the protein CAISDVELAGELFF.

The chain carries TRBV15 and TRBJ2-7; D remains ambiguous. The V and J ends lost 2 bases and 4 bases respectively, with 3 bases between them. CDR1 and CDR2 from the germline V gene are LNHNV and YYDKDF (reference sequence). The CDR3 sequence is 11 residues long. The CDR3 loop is CATSRPYEQYF. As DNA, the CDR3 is TGTGCCACCAGCAGACCATACGAGCAGTACTTC.

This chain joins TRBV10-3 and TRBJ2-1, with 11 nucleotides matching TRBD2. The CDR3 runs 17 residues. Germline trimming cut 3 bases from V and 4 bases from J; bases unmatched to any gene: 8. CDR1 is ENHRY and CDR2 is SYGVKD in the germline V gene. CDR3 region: CAISEKSSGGRYNEQFF. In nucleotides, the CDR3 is TGTGCCATCAGTGAAAAGTCTAGCGGGGGGAGGTACAATGAGCAGTTCTTC.

CDR3 residues: CASSPSRQMNTEAFF. The CDR3 DNA follows: TGTGCCAGCAGCCCAAGCAGACAGATGAACACTGAAGCTTTCTTT. This chain uses TRBV7-9 with TRBJ1-1, with TRBD1 as a possible D gene (5 bases). V lost 5 bases to trimming and J lost 0 bases, with 13 bases between them. Germline-derived CDR1 and CDR2 are SEHNR and FQNEAQ (reference sequence). CDR3 length equals 15 residues.

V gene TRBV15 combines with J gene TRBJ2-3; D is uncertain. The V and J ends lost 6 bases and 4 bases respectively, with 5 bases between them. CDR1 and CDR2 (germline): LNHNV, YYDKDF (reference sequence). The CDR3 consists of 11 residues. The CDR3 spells CATSIADTQYF. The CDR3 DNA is TGTGCCACCAGTATAGCAGATACGCAGTATTTT. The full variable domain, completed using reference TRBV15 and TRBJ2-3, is DAMVIQNPRYQVTQFGKPVTLSCSQTLNHNVMYWYQQKSSQAPKLLFHYYDKDFNNEADTPDNFQSRRPNTSFCFLDIRSPGLGDTAMYLCATSIADTQYFGPGTRLTVL.

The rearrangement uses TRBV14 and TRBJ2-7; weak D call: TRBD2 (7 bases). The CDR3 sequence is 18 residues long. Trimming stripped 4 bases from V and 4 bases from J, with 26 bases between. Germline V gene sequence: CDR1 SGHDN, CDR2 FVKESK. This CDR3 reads CASSPGPRVTGRVYEQYF. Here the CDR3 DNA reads TGTGCCAGCAGCCCTGGACCTCGCGTAACAGGGAGGGTGTACGAGCAGTACTTC.

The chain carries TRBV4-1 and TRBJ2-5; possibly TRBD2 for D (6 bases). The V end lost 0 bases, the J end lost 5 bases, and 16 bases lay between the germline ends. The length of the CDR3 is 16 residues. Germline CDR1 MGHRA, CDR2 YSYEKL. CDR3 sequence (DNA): TGCGCCAGCAGCCAAGATCGCGGGGCGACGGGGGAGACCCAGTACTTC. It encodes CASSQDRGATGETQYF.

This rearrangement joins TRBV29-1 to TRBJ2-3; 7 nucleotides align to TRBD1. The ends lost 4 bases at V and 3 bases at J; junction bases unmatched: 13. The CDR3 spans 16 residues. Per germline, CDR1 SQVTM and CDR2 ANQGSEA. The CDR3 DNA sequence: TGCAGCGTTGGGGACAGCTCTTCCCGTGGGACAGATACGCAGTATTTT. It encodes CSVGDSSSRGTDTQYF.

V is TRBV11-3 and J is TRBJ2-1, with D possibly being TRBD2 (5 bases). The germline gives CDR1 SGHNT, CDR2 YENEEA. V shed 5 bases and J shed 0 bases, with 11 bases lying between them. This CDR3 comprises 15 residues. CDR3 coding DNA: TGTGCCAGCAGCCCGCGGGCCGTCTCCTACAATGAGCAGTTCTTC. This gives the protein CASSPRAVSYNEQFF.

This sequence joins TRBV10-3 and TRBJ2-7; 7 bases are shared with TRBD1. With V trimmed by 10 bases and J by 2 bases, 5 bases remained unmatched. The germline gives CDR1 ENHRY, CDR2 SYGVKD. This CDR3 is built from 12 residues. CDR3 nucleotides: TGTGCCACCTGGGACAGAGCCTACGAGCAGTACTTC. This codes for CATWDRAYEQYF.